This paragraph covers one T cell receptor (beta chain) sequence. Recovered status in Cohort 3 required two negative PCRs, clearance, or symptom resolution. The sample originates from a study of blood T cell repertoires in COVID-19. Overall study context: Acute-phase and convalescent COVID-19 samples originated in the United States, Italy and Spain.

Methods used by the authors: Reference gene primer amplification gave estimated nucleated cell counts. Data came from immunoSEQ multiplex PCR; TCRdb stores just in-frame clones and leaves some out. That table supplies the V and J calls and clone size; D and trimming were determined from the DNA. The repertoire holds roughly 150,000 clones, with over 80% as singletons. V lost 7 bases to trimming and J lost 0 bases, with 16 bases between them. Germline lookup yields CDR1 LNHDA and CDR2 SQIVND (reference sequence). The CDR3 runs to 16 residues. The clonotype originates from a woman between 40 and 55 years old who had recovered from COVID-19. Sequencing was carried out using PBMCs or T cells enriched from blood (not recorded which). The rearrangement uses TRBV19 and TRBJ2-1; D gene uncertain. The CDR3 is CASNPSAHVSYNEQFF. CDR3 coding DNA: TGTGCCAGTAACCCGAGCGCCCACGTCTCCTACAATGAGCAGTTCTTC.